Listed below are T cell receptor beta chains from one sample, sequenced in a study of blood T cells in healthy people across ages. MiXCR was run by TCRdb on the 5' RACE reads, yielding one entry per CDR3 protein. The table lists 780,000 or so distinct CDR3 sequences, roughly 53% of them singletons. Sequencing used blood. Receptor source: a man aged 80 or over in good health. Each CDR3 is given with its conserved first and last residue. The order of the fields is CDR3 DNA, CDR3 protein, J gene, V gene, D gene, clone size. A D gene is named only where the DNA matches it firmly. Part of the rows lack a size; the others show once, few, many or a class for expanded clones.

DNA: TGTGCCATCAGGGACAGGGGACAGTTTTCGCGCGGCTACACCTTC
CDR3: CAIRDRGQFSRGYTF
J: TRBJ1-2
V: TRBV10-3
D: TRBD1
size: NA

DNA: TGCGCCAGCAGCTTCCTAGCGGGAGATGGGGATGAGCAGTTCTTC
CDR3: CASSFLAGDGDEQFF
J: TRBJ2-1
V: TRBV5-1
D: TRBD2
size: NA

DNA: TGTGCCAGCAACCCACAGGGGGCGGACTATGGCTACACCTTC
CDR3: CASNPQGADYGYTF
J: TRBJ1-2
V: TRBV27
D: TRBD1
size: NA

DNA: TGTGCCAGCAGCCAAGATCGGAGACTGATCTCTGGGGCCAACGTCCTGACTTTC
CDR3: CASSQDRRLISGANVLTF
J: TRBJ2-6
V: TRBV3-1
D: NA
size: NA

DNA: TGTGCCAGCAGACAACTAGCGGGAGGGCCCTCCTACGAGCAGTACTTC
CDR3: CASRQLAGGPSYEQYF
J: TRBJ2-7
V: TRBV2
D: TRBD2
size: few

DNA: TGTGCCAGCAGCTTAGCCCAAGTCTACGAGCAGTACTTC
CDR3: CASSLAQVYEQYF
J: TRBJ2-7
V: TRBV7-9
D: NA
size: NA

DNA: TGTGCCAGCAGGGGCGGGACCTACGAGCAGTACTTC
CDR3: CASRGGTYEQYF
J: TRBJ2-7
V: TRBV2
D: NA
size: many

DNA: TGTGCCAGCAGCGAACAGGGGGCTCCTAGCACAGATACGCAGTATTTT
CDR3: CASSEQGAPSTDTQYF
J: TRBJ2-3
V: TRBV9
D: TRBD1
size: NA

DNA: TGTGCCACCAGCAGTTCGACTAGCGGGAGTTTTGACATTCAGTACTTC
CDR3: CATSSSTSGSFDIQYF
J: TRBJ2-4
V: TRBV15
D: TRBD2
size: NA

DNA: TGTGCCAGCAGCTTAGAACTAGCGGGAGGCCGGCCGCAGTTCTTC
CDR3: CASSLELAGGRPQFF
J: TRBJ2-1
V: TRBV7-9
D: TRBD2
size: NA

DNA: TGTGCCAGCAGTTACGGGGGGGGGACCTACGAGCAGTACTTC
CDR3: CASSYGGGTYEQYF
J: TRBJ2-7
V: TRBV6-6
D: TRBD2
size: NA

DNA: TGCGCCAGCAGTCCGATTGGACAGGGGCCATGGGGCGGGGAGCTGTTTTTT
CDR3: CASSPIGQGPWGGELFF
J: TRBJ2-2
V: TRBV5-1
D: TRBD1
size: NA

DNA: TGTGCCAGCAGCCCACAAGACCGACCCAATCAGCCCCAGCATTTT
CDR3: CASSPQDRPNQPQHF
J: TRBJ1-5
V: TRBV9
D: NA
size: NA

DNA: TGCAGTGCTACACTAACAGGGTCTGGCTACACCTTC
CDR3: CSATLTGSGYTF
J: TRBJ1-2
V: TRBV20-1
D: NA
size: NA

DNA: TGTGCCAGCAGCTTGGGAAGGGTCGGAGCGAGCGGCAAAAACATTCAGTACTTC
CDR3: CASSLGRVGASGKNIQYF
J: TRBJ2-4
V: TRBV5-6
D: NA
size: NA

DNA: TGCAGTGTCAATTCGGGGCTGGCCTGGAATGAGCAGTTCTTC
CDR3: CSVNSGLAWNEQFF
J: TRBJ2-1
V: TRBV20-1
D: NA
size: few

DNA: TGTGCCAGCAGTTTAAAGAATTCCGGAGCTTTCTTT
CDR3: CASSLKNSGAFF
J: TRBJ1-1
V: TRBV12-3/TRBV12-4
D: NA
size: once